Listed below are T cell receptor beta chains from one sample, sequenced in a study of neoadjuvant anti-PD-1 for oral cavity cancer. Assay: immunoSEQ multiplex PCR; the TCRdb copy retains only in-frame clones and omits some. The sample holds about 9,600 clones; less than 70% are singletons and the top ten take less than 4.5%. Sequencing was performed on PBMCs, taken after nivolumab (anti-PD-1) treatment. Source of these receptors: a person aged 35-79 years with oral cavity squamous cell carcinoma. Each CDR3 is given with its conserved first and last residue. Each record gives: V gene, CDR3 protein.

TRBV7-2,CASSLVSVKGETQYF
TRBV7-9,CASSFWLEGNEQFF
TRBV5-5,CASSLVVGLRNEQFF
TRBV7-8,CASTRQGPFHEQYF
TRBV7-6,CASSPPGTVDTGELFF
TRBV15,CATSKSSGAIQETQYF
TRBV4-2,CASSQEVVQGAGNSPLHF
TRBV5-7,CARNKAGGSTDTQYF
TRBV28,CATQSRGLPDEQYF
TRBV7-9,CASWASGANVLTF
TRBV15,CATSIQGWPNEKLFF
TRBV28,CASNGGTATYEQYF
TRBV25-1,CASSESEGWGEKLFF
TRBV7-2,CASSFRRRLQETQYF
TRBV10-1,CASSESSPGNTEAFF
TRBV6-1,CASSEAVDGYGYTF
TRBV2,CASSEDGQRNQPQHF
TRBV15,CATRTEMNTEAFF
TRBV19,CATTLKAYVGPLHF
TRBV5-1,CASSLDLAGTRTDTQYF
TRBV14,CASSRQFMNTEAFF
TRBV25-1,CASSLTRGSQFF